This T cell receptor beta chain was sequenced for a study of OX40 agonist ivuxolimab in advanced cancers. Study-wide findings and caveats: In the 0.1 to 3.0 mg/kg range, CD4+ and CD8+ blood T cells had expanded clonally by week 6. Relatively little clonal expansion, among the lowest observed, appeared in partial responders at 0.1-3.0 mg/kg.

V was cut by 1 base and J by 4 bases, with 6 bases left in between. Looked up from germline, CDR1 is SGHRS and CDR2 is YFSETQ. The length of the CDR3 is 12 residues. Only in-frame clones appear in the TCRdb table, and some are missing; sequencing was by immunoSEQ multiplex PCR. The sample has 20,000 to 25,000 clones, about 86% seen once; the top ten hold 20% to 25%. Details on this clone: Antigen specificity is unknown.

Sample: CD4+ or CD8+ T cells sorted from blood, taken in a trial of the OX40 agonist ivuxolimab. This clonotype was obtained from an adult with an advanced solid tumor such as melanoma, head and neck, liver or kidney cancer. This chain uses TRBV5-1 with TRBJ2-7; no firm D call. The CDR3 DNA is TGCGCCAGCAGCTTGTTGGGGTACGAGCAGTACTTC. Protein product: CASSLLGYEQYF.